A single sample is the source of the 28 T cell receptor beta chains below, sequenced in a study of response to subunit inactivated influenza vaccine. MiXCR, run by TCRdb on the RT-PCR reads, gives a single entry per CDR3 protein. The sample gives some 520,000 distinct CDR3 sequences, 16% of which show up once; roughly 3% is in the top ten. The sequences come from CD4+ T cells sorted from PBMCs, collected around 25 months after vaccination. Every receptor here comes from a man between 50 and 69 years old who received an inactivated influenza vaccine.

This clonotype came up a few times. The CDR3: CASSSVQVQVSEAFF. The CDR3 region has the DNA TGTGCCAGCAGCTCAGTCCAGGTTCAGGTCTCTGAAGCTTTCTTT. This rearrangement joins TRBV5-6 to TRBJ1-1; D is unresolved. V was cut by 3 bases and J by 6 bases, with 18 bases left in between. The CDR3 extends over 15 amino acids. CDR1 is SGHDT, CDR2 YYEEEE, per germline.

The table lists this clonotype with a few counts. This chain connects TRBV7-2 to TRBJ2-4; 7 bases map to TRBD2. Germline V gene data show CDR1 as SGHTA and CDR2 as FQGNSA. The ends lost 3 bases at V and 0 bases at J; junction bases unmatched: 11. The CDR3 runs 18 residues. The CDR3 loop reads CASSLAGDPRLAKNIQYF. CDR3 in DNA: TGTGCCAGCAGCTTGGCGGGGGATCCGCGGCTAGCCAAAAACATTCAGTACTTC.

This clonotype has more than one count but fewer than ten. The chain is built from TRBV2 and TRBJ2-5, with 10 bases that match TRBD2. Losses at the gene ends were 3 bases for V and 5 bases for J; bases not matched to a gene: 15. CDR3 size: 18 residues. The germline CDR1 and CDR2 sequences are SNHLY and FYNNEI. The CDR3 spells CASSDFRRSSGRAETQYF. The DNA of the CDR3 is TGTGCCAGCAGTGATTTTCGACGGTCAAGCGGGAGGGCTGAGACCCAGTACTTC.

This clonotype has just a few counts. V and J are TRBV10-3 and TRBJ2-2; weak D call: TRBD2 (6 bases). This CDR3 has 14 residues. From germline, CDR1 is ENHRY and CDR2 SYGVKD. With 11 bases removed from V and 4 bases from J, the gap between germline ends came to 17 bases. CDR3 bases: TGTGCCGGAGGGCTAACTAGAGGCACCGGGGAGCTGTTTTTT. It is translated as CAGGLTRGTGELFF.

This clonotype was detected only a few times. The chain employs TRBV30 and TRBJ2-7; possibly TRBD1 for D (6 bases). This CDR3 is built from 11 residues. Between the trimmed V and J ends, which lost 6 bases and 7 bases, there was a span of 13 bases. Germline assignment: CDR1 GTSNPN and CDR2 SVGIG (reference sequence). The CDR3 nucleotides are TGTGCCTGTTCCAGGGGCTGGGAGCAGTACTTC. This sequence encodes CACSRGWEQYF.

This sequence joins TRBV4-3 and TRBJ2-2, with no clear D. Deletions cut 0 bases from V and 3 bases from J, with 11 bases between. Germline values: CDR1 LGHNA, CDR2 YSLEER. The CDR3 extends over 16 amino acids. The CDR3 reads CASSQDSQAHTGELFF. The CDR3 region has the DNA TGCGCCAGCAGCCAAGATTCCCAGGCGCACACCGGGGAGCTGTTTTTT.

This rearrangement joins TRBV10-3 to TRBJ2-7; 13 bases map to TRBD2. J lost 6 bases, V lost 6 bases, and 5 bases had no gene match. Germline CDR1 reads ENHRY; CDR2 reads SYGVKD. This CDR3 comprises 14 residues. The DNA of the CDR3 is TGTGCCATCAGCCCCGGGACTAGCGGGATCGAGCAGTACTTC. It codes for CAISPGTSGIEQYF.

This clonotype was counted between two and nine times. The chain joins TRBV30 to TRBJ1-5, with D possibly being TRBD1 (6 bases). Trimming cost V 1 base and J 4 bases, with 14 bases left between them. The CDR3 is made up of 15 amino acids. The germline CDR1 and CDR2 sequences are GTSNPN and SVGIG (reference sequence). The CDR3 DNA reads TGTGCCTGGAGTGGGGGGCTTACTGGGAATCAGCCCCAGCATTTT. Its protein is CAWSGGLTGNQPQHF.

This clonotype showed up many times. CDR3 residues: CSVHTGEGVTQYF. The CDR3 DNA sequence: TGCAGCGTCCACACAGGGGAGGGTGTGACCCAGTACTTC. J is TRBJ2-5 and V is TRBV29-1; D possibly uses TRBD1 or TRBD2 (7 bases each). V lost 6 bases and J lost 7, with 18 bases in between. The germline CDR1 and CDR2 sequences are SQVTM and ANQGSEA. This CDR3 has 13 residues. The whole variable domain, filled in from reference TRBV29-1 and TRBJ2-5, reads SAVISQKPSRDICQRGTSLTIQCQVDSQVTMMFWYRQQPGQSLTLIATANQGSEATYESGFVIDKFPISRPNLTFSTLTVSNMSPEDSSIYLCSVHTGEGVTQYFGPGTRLLVL.

V and J are TRBV19 and TRBJ1-2; 7 nucleotides agree with TRBD1. The V segment lost 3 bases and the J segment 5 bases; nucleotides outside the gene matches: 6. Per germline, CDR1 LNHDA and CDR2 SQIVND (reference sequence). CDR3 length: 14 amino acids. The CDR3 DNA reads TGTGCCAGTAGTATGCCGACAGGGAAGTATGGCTACACCTTC. As protein: CASSMPTGKYGYTF.

The chain recombines TRBV5-1 with TRBJ2-3; D unresolved. The V and J ends lost 4 bases and 0 bases respectively, with 9 bases between them. The CDR3 has 14 amino acids. Germline V gene lookup returns CDR1 SGHRS and CDR2 YFSETQ. For the CDR3, the DNA is TGCGCCAGCAGCCGCCCGGACAGCACAGATACGCAGTATTTT. This encodes CASSRPDSTDTQYF.

This clonotype showed up just a few times. The chain links TRBV11-2 to TRBJ2-7, with D uncertain. Germline-derived CDR1 and CDR2 are SGHAT and FQNNGV. Between the trimmed V and J ends, which lost 0 bases and 6 bases, there was a span of 9 bases. CDR3 size: 13 residues. This CDR3 reads CASSLESLGEQYF. CDR3 DNA sequence: TGTGCCAGCAGCTTAGAATCCCTAGGCGAGCAGTACTTC.

The chain links TRBV11-2 to TRBJ2-7, with D unresolved. CDR3 length: 15 residues. With 2 bases removed from V and 4 bases from J, the gap between germline ends came to 15 bases. The V gene's germline CDR1 is SGHAT and CDR2 FQNNGV. CDR3 sequence (DNA): TGTGCCAGCAGCTTAAACCCAAAGGCTGAGTACGAGCAGTACTTC. As protein: CASSLNPKAEYEQYF.

This chain connects TRBV20-1 to TRBJ1-1, with 12 bases lining up with TRBD1. J gave up 5 bases and V 4 bases, and 8 bases lay outside the gene matches. Looked up from germline, CDR1 is DFQATT and CDR2 is SNEGSKA (reference sequence). The CDR3 runs 15 residues. The CDR3 nucleotides read TGCAGTGCTAAGGGGACAGGGGGCGCAGGGACTGAAGCTTTCTTT. Translated, it gives CSAKGTGGAGTEAFF.

This clonotype was counted between two and nine times. CDR3 nucleotide sequence: TGTGCCATCAGTAATCGGGGGGCGGAAACCGGGGAGCTGTTTTTT. It codes for CAISNRGAETGELFF. The chain has TRBV10-3 and TRBJ2-2; D is possibly TRBD2 (7 bases). CDR1 is ENHRY and CDR2 is SYGVKD in the germline V gene. Trimming pared 5 bases from V and 5 bases from J, leaving 15 bases between. The CDR3 loop spans 15 amino acids.

This sequence joins TRBV7-9 and TRBJ2-7; the D is unclear. The CDR3 sequence is 14 residues long. CDR1 is SEHNR and CDR2 is FQNEAQ in the germline V gene (reference sequence). Trimming took 0 bases from V and 2 from J, leaving 8 bases between them. The CDR3 sequence: CASSLAESPYEQYF. CDR3 nucleotide sequence: TGTGCCAGCAGCTTAGCGGAATCCCCCTACGAGCAGTACTTC.

This clonotype was found a few times. This sequence joins TRBV12-3 or TRBV12-4 and TRBJ2-2; TRBD1 might be the D (5 bases). The CDR3 is made up of 15 amino acids. V gave up 6 bases and J gave up 0 bases, with 11 bases separating them. The DNA of the CDR3 is TGTGCCAGCAGATCCGGACAAACGAACACCGGGGAGCTGTTTTTT. Protein product: CASRSGQTNTGELFF.

The J gene is TRBJ1-3, the V gene TRBV24-1; D is unclear. CDR3 length equals 12 residues. V lost 0 bases and J 4 bases, leaving 0 bases between the germline ends. Per germline, CDR1 KGHDR and CDR2 SFDVKD. CDR3 coding DNA: TGTGCCACCAGTGATTTGGGAAACACCATATATTTT. Its translation is CATSDLGNTIYF.

This clonotype was seen only a few times. The chain joins TRBV11-2 to TRBJ2-1; D is unresolved. Between the trimmed V and J ends, which lost 5 bases and 0 bases, there was a span of 11 bases. The CDR3 spans 15 residues. Per germline, CDR1 SGHAT and CDR2 FQNNGV. CDR3 sequence (DNA): TGTGCCAGCAGCCGAGACATCCCCTCCTACAATGAGCAGTTCTTC. This gives the protein CASSRDIPSYNEQFF.

A few counts support this clonotype. This chain joins TRBV4-2 and TRBJ2-1; D gene uncertain. The CDR3 sequence is 12 residues long. Trimming cost V 4 bases and J 5 bases, with 6 bases left between them. Germline V gene lookup returns CDR1 LGHNA and CDR2 YNFKEQ. The chain's CDR3 is CASSRVHNEQFF. DNA of the CDR3: TGTGCCAGCAGCCGGGTTCACAATGAGCAGTTCTTC.

Only a few counts were recorded for this clonotype. This chain joins TRBV6-5 and TRBJ2-7; D might be TRBD1 (5 bases). V lost 3 bases to trimming and J lost 0 bases, with 12 bases between them. In germline, CDR1 is MNHEY, CDR2 SVGAGI. The CDR3 has 15 residues. In DNA form, the CDR3 reads TGTGCCAGCAGTTATGGGCAGGGCCCCTCCTACGAGCAGTACTTC. Translated, it gives CASSYGQGPSYEQYF.

J is TRBJ1-6 and V is TRBV6-1; maybe TRBD1 (5 bases). Germline CDR1 and CDR2: MNHNS and SASEGT. The CDR3 totals 14 residues. Trimming stripped 6 bases from V and 9 bases from J, with 15 bases between. The CDR3, as DNA: TGTGCCAGCAGGAAGACAGATTTCCGTTCACCCCTCCACTTT. This translates into CASRKTDFRSPLHF.

There are a few counts of this clonotype. The chain carries TRBV11-2 and TRBJ2-7, with 14 positions matching TRBD2. This CDR3 has 16 amino acids. Germline V gene data show CDR1 as SGHAT and CDR2 as FQNNGV. Trimming took 5 bases from V and 6 from J; bases not matched to a gene: 9. The CDR3 bases are TGTGCCAGCAGCCCCGGACTAGCGGGGGGCCAGGGCGAGCAGTACTTC. It encodes CASSPGLAGGQGEQYF.

The chain links TRBV20-1 to TRBJ2-3; D is possibly TRBD2 (6 bases). V lost 7 bases to trimming and J lost 5 bases, with 13 bases between them. The germline V gene encodes CDR1 DFQATT and CDR2 SNEGSKA (reference sequence). The CDR3 is 12 amino acids. CDR3 nucleotide sequence: TGCAGTGGACTAGGAGGCGGAGATACGCAGTATTTT. Amino acids: CSGLGGGDTQYF.

The chain joins TRBV28 to TRBJ1-5; perhaps TRBD1 as D (6 bases). The CDR3 consists of 15 residues. The V gene lost 8 bases and the J gene lost 0 bases, with 14 bases spanning the gap. Germline V gene lookup returns CDR1 MDHEN and CDR2 SYDVKM. The CDR3 reads CASRDRTYSNQPQHF. The DNA of the CDR3 is TGTGCCAGCCGTGACAGGACTTATAGCAATCAGCCCCAGCATTTT.

This clonotype was counted at least ten times. The V call is TRBV4-1, the J call TRBJ2-5; 7 nucleotides agree with TRBD2. The CDR3 contains 15 residues. In germline, CDR1 is MGHRA, CDR2 YSYEKL. J lost 2 bases, V lost 0 bases, and 3 bases had no gene match. CDR3 in amino acids: CASSQDPGLQETQYF. The DNA for the CDR3 is TGCGCCAGCAGCCAAGATCCGGGACTACAAGAGACCCAGTACTTC.

The sample holds a few counts of this clonotype. The chain links TRBV10-2 to TRBJ2-7; the match to TRBD2 covers 10 bases. With V trimmed by 6 bases and J by 4 bases, 3 bases remained unmatched. The CDR3 loop spans 13 amino acids. From germline, CDR1 is WSHSY and CDR2 SAAADI. The CDR3 loop reads CASSKLAGYEQYF. Written as DNA, the CDR3 is TGCGCCAGCAGCAAACTAGCGGGGTACGAGCAGTACTTC.

This clonotype came up a few times. This sequence joins TRBV6-5 and TRBJ1-5; D is perhaps TRBD1 (6 bases). Germline V gene data show CDR1 as MNHEY and CDR2 as SVGAGI. This CDR3 has 15 amino acids. Trimming pared 0 bases from V and 4 bases from J, leaving 10 bases between. The CDR3 nucleotides are TGTGCCAGCAGTTACTCATTACAGGGAAATCAGCCCCAGCATTTT. Translated, it gives CASSYSLQGNQPQHF.